The 3 T cell receptor beta chains below all came from one sample that was sequenced in a study of shared clonotypes between healthy human individuals. Here immunoSEQ multiplex PCR was the method, and the copy in TCRdb shows in-frame clones only, minus some. Of hundreds of thousands of clones listed, 74% are singletons. Sequenced: memory CD4+ T cells sorted from blood. Subset specified: CD45RA-negative fraction. The receptors shown here come from a woman in her twenties or thirties in good health.

A few counts support this clone. The chain is built from TRBV30 and TRBJ1-4, with D tentatively TRBD1 (5 bases). Trimming took off 5 bases at V and 3 bases at J, with 10 bases between the two ends. The CDR3 is 13 amino acids. Germline assignment: CDR1 GTSNPN and CDR2 SVGIG (reference sequence). The CDR3: CAWGLGANEKLFF. The CDR3 DNA follows: TGTGCCTGGGGACTGGGGGCTAATGAAAAACTGTTTTTT.

In its sample, this clone was seen once. This chain uses TRBV7-9 with TRBJ1-2, with TRBD1 matching over 7 bases. Germline V gene lookup returns CDR1 SEHNR and CDR2 FQNEAQ (reference sequence). Trimming took 5 bases from V and 0 from J; bases not matched to a gene: 3. This CDR3 region has 14 residues. The CDR3 protein is CASSTGQSNYGYTF. The DNA of the CDR3 is TGTGCCAGCAGCACGGGACAGTCTAACTATGGCTACACCTTC.

The chain recombines TRBV4-1 with TRBJ1-6; D might be TRBD1 (5 bases). Per the germline V gene, CDR1 is MGHRA and CDR2 is YSYEKL. The CDR3 totals 15 residues. V was clipped by 4 bases and J by 15 bases, with 22 bases between them. The CDR3 coding sequence is TGCGCCAGCAGCCCAGGGATGGACGGCCCCCGGGACCTCCACTTT. It is translated as CASSPGMDGPRDLHF.